A single sample is the source of the 25 T cell receptor beta chains below, sequenced in a study of blood T cell repertoires in COVID-19. Profiling relied on immunoSEQ multiplex PCR, and the TCRdb table lists in-frame clones only, not all of them. Of 250,000 to 300,000 clones listed, approximately 91% are singletons. Sequencing input: peripheral blood. These receptor sequences come from a woman aged 30 to 39 with COVID-19, enrolled during active disease.

This clone was detected a few times. The chain has TRBV5-6 and TRBJ2-5; the D gene is possibly TRBD2 (7 bases). V lost 4 bases to trimming and J lost 1 base, with 23 bases between them. This CDR3 is 18 amino acids long. Germline assignment: CDR1 SGHDT and CDR2 YYEEEE. The CDR3 is CASSRITPGGGGQETQYF. The CDR3 DNA reads TGTGCCAGCAGCAGGATAACTCCCGGGGGAGGGGGCCAAGAGACCCAGTACTTC.

In regard to this clone: Other DNA sequences in this specimen translate into the identical CDR3. V gene TRBV12-3 or TRBV12-4 combines with J gene TRBJ2-7; 9 nucleotides agree with TRBD2. This CDR3 comprises 13 residues. J gave up 7 bases and V 5 bases, and 6 bases lay outside the gene matches. CDR3 residues: CASSPGLAGEQYF. Here the CDR3 DNA reads TGTGCCAGCAGTCCCGGTCTAGCGGGAGAGCAGTACTTC.

The V and J genes are TRBV5-1 and TRBJ2-3; 7 bases align to TRBD1. The CDR3 sequence is 13 residues long. The germline V gene has CDR1 SGHRS and CDR2 YFSETQ. The V and J ends lost 5 bases and 5 bases, in that order; junction bases with no gene match: 5. CDR3 DNA: TGCGCCAGCAGTGGACAGGCTGAAGATACGCAGTATTTT. Its protein product is CASSGQAEDTQYF.

The chain uses TRBV6-5 and TRBJ2-1; TRBD2 agrees at 7 bases. With 2 bases clipped from V and 4 bases from J, the junction kept 2 bases outside the gene matches. The CDR3 totals 14 residues. CDR1 is MNHEY and CDR2 is SVGAGI in the germline V gene. CDR3 residues: CASSYVAGYNEQFF. CDR3 in DNA: TGTGCCAGCAGTTACGTAGCGGGTTACAATGAGCAGTTCTTC.

The chain uses TRBV10-3 and TRBJ1-1; D is unclear. Trimming removed 5 bases at V and 1 base at J, with 8 bases between. Germline lookup yields CDR1 ENHRY and CDR2 SYGVKD. This CDR3 comprises 13 residues. In DNA form, the CDR3 reads TGTGCCATCAGTAGACACCAGAACACTGAAGCTTTCTTT. Residues: CAISRHQNTEAFF.

Here the CDR3 reads CASSLGLAGVDEQFF. The CDR3 region has the DNA TGTGCCAGCAGCTTAGGACTAGCGGGAGTGGATGAGCAGTTCTTC. The chain links TRBV7-2 to TRBJ2-1; 12 nucleotides match TRBD2. The length of the CDR3 is 15 residues. Germline V CDR1 and CDR2: SGHTA, FQGNSA. Germline trimming cut 1 base from V and 8 bases from J; bases unmatched to any gene: 3.

The rearrangement joins TRBV6-1 to TRBJ2-1; TRBD2 matches at 15 bases. The V segment lost 1 base and the J segment 8 bases; nucleotides outside the gene matches: 0. In germline, CDR1 is MNHNS, CDR2 SASEGT. This CDR3 comprises 15 residues. For the CDR3, the DNA is TGTGCCAGCAGTGAAGGGACTAGCGGGAGGGATGAGCAGTTCTTC. Its translation: CASSEGTSGRDEQFF.

In its sample, this clone was seen a few times. V and J are TRBV19 and TRBJ1-3; D remains ambiguous. Trimming took off 2 bases at V and 4 bases at J, with 6 bases between the two ends. The CDR3 runs 13 residues. CDR1 is LNHDA and CDR2 is SQIVND in the germline V gene (reference sequence). CDR3 nucleotide sequence: TGTGCCAGTAGTATATCCGTGGGAAACACCATATATTTT. Translation: CASSISVGNTIYF.

The chain combines TRBV29-1 with TRBJ2-7, with TRBD1 as a possible D gene (5 bases). V was cut by 2 bases and J by 0 bases, with 14 bases left in between. Germline CDR1 is SQVTM and CDR2 is ANQGSEA. The CDR3 totals 15 residues. The CDR3 nucleotides are TGCAGCGTTGAAATATGGGGCCAGAGCTCCTACGAGCAGTACTTC. It encodes CSVEIWGQSSYEQYF.

This clone showed up just once. The rearrangement joins TRBV10-3 to TRBJ1-3; the match to TRBD1 covers 8 bases. The germline V gene encodes CDR1 ENHRY and CDR2 SYGVKD. The CDR3 contains 14 residues. V lost 7 bases and J lost 4; bases outside the gene matches: 6. The chain's CDR3 is CAITGGAGGNTIYF. CDR3 nucleotide sequence: TGTGCCATCACAGGGGGCGCGGGAGGAAACACCATATATTTT.

J is TRBJ1-4 and V is TRBV5-6, with unresolved D. The CDR3 extends over 15 amino acids. Looked up from germline, CDR1 is SGHDT and CDR2 is YYEEEE. V dropped 0 bases and J dropped 2 bases, with 8 bases sitting between them. The CDR3 nucleotides are TGTGCCAGCAGCTTGGTATCCCGGACTAATGAAAAACTGTTTTTT. Protein sequence: CASSLVSRTNEKLFF.

This rearrangement joins TRBV28 to TRBJ1-3; no clear D gene. The germline gives CDR1 MDHEN, CDR2 SYDVKM. V shed 0 bases and J shed 4 bases, with 13 bases lying between them. This CDR3 spans 16 amino acids. CDR3: CASSLWGRLEGNTIYF. The CDR3 DNA reads TGTGCCAGCAGTTTATGGGGGAGGCTCGAAGGAAACACCATATATTTT.

The gene calls are TRBV6-1 and TRBJ2-7, with 16 bases identical to TRBD2. From germline, CDR1 is MNHNS and CDR2 SASEGT. The CDR3 is made up of 19 amino acids. V shed 4 bases, J shed 7 bases, and the junction held 16 bases outside the gene matches. The CDR3: CASSVLLGLAGGPLREQYF. In nucleotides, the CDR3 is TGTGCCAGCAGTGTCTTGTTGGGACTAGCGGGAGGGCCCCTTCGGGAGCAGTACTTC.

The chain links TRBV15 to TRBJ2-1, with 8 bases identical to TRBD2. CDR1 LNHNV and CDR2 YYDKDF come from the germline V gene (reference sequence). The trim removed 1 base at V and 6 bases at J, leaving 8 bases unmatched. This CDR3 has 16 residues. The CDR3 is CATSRGILADGNEQFF. CDR3 nucleotide sequence: TGTGCCACCAGCAGAGGAATACTAGCGGATGGCAATGAGCAGTTCTTC.

The rearrangement joins TRBV29-1 to TRBJ2-3; D is perhaps TRBD2 (6 bases). V shed 5 bases and J shed 2 bases, with 17 bases lying between them. Germline V CDR1 and CDR2: SQVTM, ANQGSEA. The CDR3 runs 15 residues. In nucleotides, the CDR3 is TGCAGCGTTCCCAATGTGGGAGGTGCCACAGATACGCAGTATTTT. The encoded protein is CSVPNVGGATDTQYF.

DNA for the CDR3: TGTGCCAGCAGCTTCCCAGGGGGTACAGGTTTTAGGGGCTACACCTTC. Translating it yields CASSFPGGTGFRGYTF. The chain has TRBV5-5 and TRBJ1-2; TRBD1 aligns across 7 bases. The CDR3 loop spans 16 amino acids. The V gene's germline CDR1 is SGHKS and CDR2 YYEKEE (reference sequence). V gave up 2 bases and J gave up 8 bases; unmatched junction bases: 15.

The genes are TRBV2 and TRBJ2-2; tentative D call: TRBD1 (5 bases). The CDR3 extends over 15 amino acids. Trimming pared 6 bases from V and 0 bases from J, leaving 11 bases between. The germline V gene encodes CDR1 SNHLY and CDR2 FYNNEI. DNA for the CDR3: TGTGCCAGCAGCCTACGGACAACGAACACCGGGGAGCTGTTTTTT. As protein: CASSLRTTNTGELFF.

The chain employs TRBV14 and TRBJ1-5; D gene uncertain. Trimming stripped 0 bases from V and 5 bases from J, with 5 bases between. CDR1 and CDR2 from the germline V gene are SGHDN and FVKESK. This CDR3 comprises 13 residues. The CDR3 coding sequence is TGTGCCAGCAGCCAAGATCAGGATCAGCCCCAGCATTTT. This translates into CASSQDQDQPQHF. The whole variable domain, remainder taken from reference TRBV14 and TRBJ1-5, is EAGVTQFPSHSVIEKGQTVTLRCDPISGHDNLYWYRRVMGKEIKFLLHFVKESKQDESGMPNNRFLAERTGGTYSTLKVQPAELEDSGVYFCASSQDQDQPQHFGDGTRLSIL.

The chain links TRBV7-9 to TRBJ2-2, with D possibly being TRBD2 (6 bases). Germline V lookup: CDR1 SEHNR, CDR2 FQNEAQ (reference sequence). V lost 2 bases and J lost 7, with 8 bases in between. CDR3 size: 13 residues. CDR3 residues: CASSLSSGGELFF. CDR3 coding DNA: TGTGCCAGCAGCTTAAGTAGCGGCGGGGAGCTGTTTTTT.

The CDR3 DNA reads TGTGCCAGCAGCCGGACTAGCGGGTTCCAAGAGACCCAGTACTTC. The encoded protein is CASSRTSGFQETQYF. The chain is built from TRBV5-4 and TRBJ2-5, with 11 nucleotides matching TRBD2. V was pared by 4 bases and J by 1 base, with 3 bases of the junction left unmatched. The CDR3 is 15 residues long. Germline values: CDR1 SGHNT, CDR2 YYREEE (reference sequence).

The chain employs TRBV19 and TRBJ2-7; a weak D match, TRBD1 (6 bases). The V gene lost 4 bases and the J gene lost 0 bases, with 13 bases spanning the gap. In germline, CDR1 is LNHDA, CDR2 SQIVND (reference sequence). This CDR3 comprises 15 residues. The CDR3 DNA is TGTGCCAGTAGTACCCGGGCAGGGGTCTCCTACGAGCAGTACTTC. It is translated as CASSTRAGVSYEQYF.

The genes are TRBV6-2 or TRBV6-3 and TRBJ1-6, with D tentatively TRBD1 (6 bases). Germline V CDR1 and CDR2: MNHEY, SVGEGT. V shed 0 bases and J shed 6 bases, with 12 bases lying between them. CDR3 length: 16 amino acids. The CDR3 coding sequence is TGTGCCAGCAGTTACTCAGGACAGACGGGTAATTCACCCCTCCACTTT. It yields the protein CASSYSGQTGNSPLHF.

The chain links TRBV27 to TRBJ1-3; possible D gene TRBD1, 6 bases. Looked up from germline, CDR1 is MNHEY and CDR2 is SMNVEV (reference sequence). This CDR3 spans 13 amino acids. Trimming took off 5 bases at V and 8 bases at J, with 13 bases between the two ends. CDR3 DNA sequence: TGTGCCAGCAGTCTAACAGGGTGGGACACCATATATTTT. Its translation: CASSLTGWDTIYF.

This clone was detected once. CDR3 in amino acids: CASSQVVAGGVGFF. CDR3 DNA: TGCGCCAGCAGCCAAGTGGTAGCGGGGGGGGTCGGGTTCTTC. The chain has TRBV4-1 and TRBJ2-1; TRBD2 matches at 11 bases. Germline V gene data show CDR1 as MGHRA and CDR2 as YSYEKL. Trimming removed 1 base from V and 15 bases from J; junction bases left unmatched: 8. The CDR3 length is 14 residues.

In this sample, this clone turned up once. The chain recombines TRBV5-1 with TRBJ2-7; 7 nucleotides align to TRBD2. The CDR3 length is 15 residues. Germline assignment: CDR1 SGHRS and CDR2 YFSETQ. Trimming at V came to 4 bases and at J to 0 bases, leaving 7 bases not matched to a gene. The CDR3 DNA follows: TGCGCCAGCAGCATTAATGGCGGGAGCTCCTACGAGCAGTACTTC. This encodes CASSINGGSSYEQYF.